This passage covers 23 T cell receptor beta chains from one sample sequenced in a study of cytotoxic CD8 clonotypes in ibrutinib-treated CLL. Sequenced by immunoSEQ multiplex PCR; TCRdb stores in-frame clones only, minus some. The sample consists of around 33,000 clones, about 47% of them appearing once. The sample in question was PBMCs, obtained before ibrutinib treatment. All receptors come from a human donor with chronic lymphocytic leukemia.

This clone has only a few counts. The genes are TRBV7-6 and TRBJ1-5; D may be TRBD1 (5 bases). Deletions cut 2 bases from V and 5 bases from J, with 7 bases between. Germline values: CDR1 SGHVS, CDR2 FNYEAQ. The CDR3 covers 13 residues. This CDR3 is CASSLSRDQPQHF. For the CDR3, the DNA is TGTGCCAGCAGCTTATCCAGGGATCAGCCCCAGCATTTT.

This clone was seen a few times. The rearrangement uses TRBV7-6 and TRBJ2-7; D is unclear. This CDR3 region has 14 residues. Trimming pared 0 bases from V and 4 bases from J, leaving 10 bases between. The germline gives CDR1 SGHVS, CDR2 FNYEAQ. The CDR3 DNA follows: TGTGCCAGCAGCTTAGCAGGCGCCACATACGAGCAGTACTTC. Protein product: CASSLAGATYEQYF.

This chain connects TRBV5-6 to TRBJ1-2; 9 nucleotides match TRBD1. V gave up 2 bases and J gave up 4 bases; unmatched junction bases: 6. CDR1 is SGHDT and CDR2 is YYEEEE in the germline V gene. The CDR3 sequence is 15 residues long. CDR3 region: CASSFRDREAYGYTF. The DNA of the CDR3 is TGTGCCAGCAGCTTCCGGGACAGGGAGGCCTATGGCTACACCTTC.

This chain connects TRBV25-1 to TRBJ2-1; D is undetermined. Germline-derived CDR1 and CDR2 are MGHDK and SYGVNS. The CDR3 is made up of 13 amino acids. V was pared by 6 bases and J by 4 bases, with 10 bases between. The CDR3 region is CASRGLFYNEQFF. CDR3 sequence (DNA): TGTGCCAGCAGGGGCCTTTTTTACAATGAGCAGTTCTTC.

This clone was detected only a few times. V is TRBV9 and J is TRBJ1-1; D may be TRBD1 (5 bases). This CDR3 has 13 amino acids. CDR1 is SGDLS and CDR2 is YYNGEE in the germline V gene. V was clipped by 6 bases and J by 3 bases, with 12 bases between them. The CDR3 coding sequence is TGTGCCAGCAAGAGGGGAGGTGACACTGAAGCTTTCTTT. It specifies CASKRGGDTEAFF.

There are a few counts of this clone. This sequence joins TRBV7-2 and TRBJ1-1; TRBD1 matches at 10 bases. The CDR3 covers 14 residues. Trimming removed 5 bases from V and 6 bases from J; junction bases left unmatched: 6. The germline CDR1 and CDR2 sequences are SGHTA and FQGNSA. CDR3 sequence (DNA): TGTGCCAGCAGCCCGGACAGGGGGGAGTCTGAAGCTTTCTTT. Translating it yields CASSPDRGESEAFF.

Written as DNA, the CDR3 is TGTGCCAGCAGCTTAGCTACAGGGGGTACTGAAGCTTTCTTT. Translation gives CASSLATGGTEAFF. The gene calls are TRBV7-2 and TRBJ1-1; 8 positions agree with TRBD1. The germline CDR1 and CDR2 sequences are SGHTA and FQGNSA. The length of the CDR3 is 14 residues. The trim removed 0 bases at V and 5 bases at J, leaving 2 bases unmatched.

This clone was seen more than once but under ten times. The J gene is TRBJ1-6, the V gene TRBV19; D is possibly TRBD1 (5 bases). The CDR3 has 14 amino acids. Germline V gene data show CDR1 as LNHDA and CDR2 as SQIVND (reference sequence). Trimming cost V 8 bases and J 4 bases, with 12 bases left between them. The CDR3 coding sequence is TGTGCCAGTGAGGGGCAGCCATATAATTCACCCCTCCACTTT. The encoded protein is CASEGQPYNSPLHF.

This clone was seen a single time. The chain is built from TRBV2 and TRBJ2-1, with 10 bases fitting TRBD2. The CDR3 length is 15 residues. Germline V gene lookup returns CDR1 SNHLY and CDR2 FYNNEI. The junction had 3 bases not matched to a gene; V was cut back by 3 bases and J by 4 bases. CDR3 sequence reads: CASSDSSGRYNEQFF. The DNA for the CDR3 is TGTGCCAGCAGTGACTCTAGCGGGAGATACAATGAGCAGTTCTTC.

This clone was seen a single time. V is TRBV5-1 and J is TRBJ1-6; 10 bases line up with TRBD1. CDR3 length equals 19 residues. CDR1 and CDR2 from the germline V gene are SGHRS and YFSETQ. J was trimmed by 1 base and V by 4 bases; bases with no gene match: 11. DNA of the CDR3: TGCGCCAGCAGCACACCCCGGGACAGGGGTAGGTCCTATAATTCACCCCTCCACTTT. Amino acids: CASSTPRDRGRSYNSPLHF. Combining the CDR3 with reference TRBV5-1 and TRBJ1-6 gives the whole variable domain KAGVTQTPRYLIKTRGQQVTLSCSPISGHRSVSWYQQTPGQGLQFLFEYFSETQRNKGNFPGRFSGRQFSNSRSEMNVSTLELGDSALYLCASSTPRDRGRSYNSPLHFGNGTRLTVT.

The rearrangement uses TRBV27 and TRBJ1-2; D is unresolved. This CDR3 is built from 13 residues. V was shortened by 5 bases and J by 3 bases, with 10 bases between the two germline ends. Per the germline V gene, CDR1 is MNHEY and CDR2 is SMNVEV (reference sequence). The CDR3 DNA reads as TGTGCCAGCAGTCGCTCAGGTGACTATGGCTACACCTTC. It yields the protein CASSRSGDYGYTF.

This chain joins TRBV9 and TRBJ1-2; D is uncertain. Trimming took 0 bases from V and 2 from J, leaving 11 bases between them. The germline CDR1 and CDR2 sequences are SGDLS and YYNGEE. The CDR3 runs 15 residues. Here the CDR3 reads CASSVVPGANYGYTF. CDR3 nucleotides: TGTGCCAGCAGCGTAGTTCCAGGCGCCAACTATGGCTACACCTTC.

This clone was found a few times. V and J are TRBV28 and TRBJ1-6, with 10 bases lining up with TRBD1. CDR1 and CDR2 from the germline V gene are MDHEN and SYDVKM. Germline trimming cut 4 bases from V and 7 bases from J; bases unmatched to any gene: 4. CDR3 length equals 15 residues. CDR3 nucleotides: TGTGCCAGCAGTTCCCCGGGACAGGGGAATTCACCCCTCCACTTT. Protein: CASSSPGQGNSPLHF.

This clone has only a few counts. V gene TRBV18 combines with J gene TRBJ1-1, with a weak D call TRBD1 (5 bases). The CDR3 totals 11 residues. V was cut by 4 bases and J by 5 bases, with 5 bases left in between. The germline gives CDR1 KGHSH, CDR2 LQKENI. The CDR3 DNA is TGTGCCAGCTCACGACAGACTGAAGCTTTCTTT. Amino acids: CASSRQTEAFF. The whole variable domain, remainder taken from reference TRBV18 and TRBJ1-1, is NAGVMQNPRHLVRRRGQEARLRCSPMKGHSHVYWYRQLPEEGLKFMVYLQKENIIDESGMPKERFSAEFPKEGPSILRIQQVVRGDSAAYFCASSRQTEAFFGQGTRLTVV.

This clone showed up just a few times. The chain employs TRBV6-4 and TRBJ2-3; 12 nucleotides align to TRBD1. Germline CDR1 reads MRHNA; CDR2 reads SNTAGT. After removal of 3 bases from V and 4 bases from J, the junction contained 2 bases not matched to a gene. This CDR3 region has 15 residues. CDR3 coding DNA: TGTGCCAGCAGTGAGGGACAGGGGGCCGCAGATACGCAGTATTTT. Translating gives CASSEGQGAADTQYF.

The CDR3 region has the DNA TGTGCCAGCAGCGGGACTAGCGGGGGGCCCTACAATGAGCAGTTCTTC. Translating it yields CASSGTSGGPYNEQFF. The genes are TRBV5-6 and TRBJ2-1, with 15 nucleotides matching TRBD2. The germline CDR1 and CDR2 sequences are SGHDT and YYEEEE. V trimming: 4 bases; J trimming: 2 bases; junction bases outside the gene matches: 1. This CDR3 is built from 16 residues. Looking up the rest from reference TRBV5-6 and TRBJ2-1 gives the full variable domain: DAGVTQSPTHLIKTRGQQVTLRCSPKSGHDTVSWYQQALGQGPQFIFQYYEEEERQRGNFPDRFSGHQFPNYSSELNVNALLLGDSALYLCASSGTSGGPYNEQFFGPGTRLTVL.

This chain uses TRBV5-6 with TRBJ1-2, with 10 bases fitting TRBD1. The CDR3 runs to 17 residues. V dropped 3 bases and J dropped 5; count of bases not matched to a gene: 13. Germline values: CDR1 SGHDT, CDR2 YYEEEE. The CDR3 DNA sequence: TGTGCCAGCAGCTCCCTGACAGGGGGCCCGAATGTTTATGGCTACACCTTC. Its protein is CASSSLTGGPNVYGYTF.

V is TRBV2 and J is TRBJ2-1; D unclear. The CDR3 sequence is 17 residues long. V lost 5 bases and J lost 0, with 17 bases in between. From germline, CDR1 is SNHLY and CDR2 FYNNEI. DNA of the CDR3: TGTGCCAGCAGTTATCGGACCGATTCGAGCTCCTACAATGAGCAGTTCTTC. Amino acid sequence: CASSYRTDSSSYNEQFF.

This clone occurred a few times. The chain is built from TRBV29-1 and TRBJ1-5; D is undetermined. The germline V and J ends were trimmed by 4 bases and 4 bases, with 11 bases remaining between them. The V gene's germline CDR1 is SQVTM and CDR2 ANQGSEA. The CDR3 has 13 amino acids. The CDR3 sequence: CSVGQQENQPQHF. As DNA, the CDR3 is TGCAGCGTTGGCCAACAAGAAAATCAGCCCCAGCATTTT.

The rearrangement joins TRBV7-3 to TRBJ1-6; possible D gene TRBD1, 5 bases. Trimming shortened V by 1 base and J by 6 bases, and 10 bases separated the two germline ends. Germline CDR1 and CDR2: SGHTA and FQGTGA. The length of the CDR3 is 15 residues. The CDR3 here is CASSLNSGSNSPLHF. The DNA for the CDR3 is TGTGCCAGCAGCTTAAACTCAGGGAGTAATTCACCCCTCCACTTT.

The V call is TRBV10-3, the J call TRBJ2-7; 7 bases are a match to TRBD1. This CDR3 spans 12 amino acids. Looked up from germline, CDR1 is ENHRY and CDR2 is SYGVKD. Trimming at V came to 7 bases and at J to 7 bases, leaving 7 bases not matched to a gene. The CDR3 DNA sequence: TGTGCCATCAACAACGAGGGGGCGGAGCAGTACTTC. It encodes CAINNEGAEQYF.

For the CDR3, the DNA is TGTGCCAGCAGCCCCGGGACAGGGGATAATTCACCCCTCCACTTT. It yields the protein CASSPGTGDNSPLHF. V gene TRBV5-6 combines with J gene TRBJ1-6; 10 nucleotides agree with TRBD1. The germline V gene encodes CDR1 SGHDT and CDR2 YYEEEE. V gave up 4 bases and J gave up 5 bases; unmatched junction bases: 3. The CDR3 contains 15 residues.

The chain employs TRBV5-4 and TRBJ1-2, with a weak D call TRBD1 (6 bases). Germline CDR1 is SGHNT and CDR2 is YYREEE (reference sequence). V was clipped by 4 bases and J by 8 bases, with 15 bases between them. This CDR3 comprises 13 residues. This CDR3 reads CASSLIAGAGYTF. CDR3 sequence (DNA): TGTGCCAGCAGCCTCATCGCGGGGGCGGGCTACACCTTC.